Listed here is a single T cell receptor beta chain. What it binds is unknown. The data originate from a study of a mutant IDH1 vaccine in newly diagnosed glioma. Overall study context: Patients received vaccination from 4-6 weeks after radiotherapy alone, or with temozolomide cycles. Antecedent treatment encompassed radiotherapy, temozolomide, or their combination; the majority received both.

CDR1 is SEHNR, CDR2 FQNEAQ, per germline (reference sequence). This CDR3 has 15 residues. Trimming took off 0 bases at V and 0 bases at J, with 8 bases between the two ends. Noted time point: week 5, during vaccination. All doses held 300 ug of mutant IDH1 20-mer peptide, with topical imiquimod. Using immunoSEQ multiplex PCR, the repertoire was profiled, and TCRdb retains in-frame clones only, with some absent. The sample lists 25,000 to 35,000 clones; approximately 90% were seen once. The chain joins TRBV7-9 to TRBJ2-5, with D hard to call. This receptor was obtained from a woman between 35 and 50 years old with glioma. Some clones in this sample may be carry-over from other donors' samples. Here the sequenced sample was peripheral blood mononuclear cells (PBMCs), taken from a glioma patient whose treatment included an IDH1 peptide vaccine. The CDR3 nucleotides read TGTGCCAGCAGCTTAGCGCTCGGTCACCAAGAGACCCAGTACTTC. Translating it yields CASSLALGHQETQYF.